This T cell receptor (beta chain) was obtained from a study of coeliac disease. Study information: Coeliac patients had newly diagnosed active disease, refractory type I disease, or gluten-free diet control.

One frozen roughly 500,000-cell aliquot per fraction was sequenced. A note on this clone: Its target is unknown.

From germline, CDR1 is LNHDA and CDR2 SQIVND (reference sequence). The CDR3 totals 11 residues. V was trimmed by 4 bases and J by 9 bases, leaving 6 bases between them. Only in-frame clones appear in the TCRdb table, and some are missing; sequencing was by immunoSEQ multiplex PCR. This sample has approximately 3,000 clones, with 45% to 70% found just once. Findings and limits, study-wide: Unbiased detection of gliadin-specific T cells was judged not feasible with this approach. Intraepithelial and lamina propria fractions were not highly pure. Active celiac intraepithelial and lamina propria samples had lower TRB and TRG clonality than control samples.

Sequencing was performed on intraepithelial lymphocytes from the gut. The receptor was derived from a man between 50 and 59 years old with active celiac disease. J is TRBJ2-2 and V is TRBV19; the D is unclear. In DNA form, the CDR3 reads TGTGCCAGTAGTAGGGCCTGGGAGCTGTTTTTT. Its protein is CASSRAWELFF.